These 15 T cell receptor beta chains were all obtained from the same sample, sequenced in a study of T cell responses to AZD1222 COVID-19 vaccine. TCRdb's table, derived via immunoSEQ multiplex PCR, lists solely in-frame clones and lacks some. Among about 150,000 clones listed, roughly 91% were seen once. Sequenced here: peripheral blood, sampled on day 0 of AZD1222 vaccination. Receptor source: an adult in good health.

This sequence joins TRBV19 and TRBJ2-1; D uncertain. Trimming cost V 3 bases and J 6 bases, with 3 bases left between them. The CDR3 is 11 amino acids. Per germline, CDR1 LNHDA and CDR2 SQIVND (reference sequence). CDR3 DNA sequence: TGTGCCAGTAGTATGTCCAATGAGCAGTTCTTC. It translates to CASSMSNEQFF.

The chain employs TRBV12-5 and TRBJ2-2; D is ambiguous. Germline-derived CDR1 and CDR2 are LGHNT and FRNRAP. The CDR3 is made up of 14 amino acids. Trimming shortened V by 8 bases and J by 4 bases, and 14 bases separated the two germline ends. CDR3 DNA sequence: TGTGCTAGTTCGGTGAGGCCCCGCACCGGGGAGCTGTTTTTT. Protein product: CASSVRPRTGELFF. Variable domain in full (rest from reference TRBV12-5 and TRBJ2-2): DARVTQTPRHKVTEMGQEVTMRCQPILGHNTVFWYRQTMMQGLELLAYFRNRAPLDDSGMPKDRFSAEMPDATLATLKIQPSEPRDSAVYFCASSVRPRTGELFFGEGSRLTVL.

The rearrangement uses TRBV5-1 and TRBJ1-1; TRBD1 aligns across 9 bases. Germline values: CDR1 SGHRS, CDR2 YFSETQ. V lost 0 bases, J lost 3 bases, and 18 bases stayed unmatched. The CDR3 extends over 20 amino acids. The CDR3 DNA is TGCGCCAGCAGCTTGGCGGCTGGACAGGGGTCATCCACCGCGGACACTGAAGCTTTCTTT. Translating gives CASSLAAGQGSSTADTEAFF.

The CDR3 here is CASSMGTDANYGYTF. The CDR3 DNA sequence: TGTGCCAGCAGTATGGGGACAGACGCTAACTATGGCTACACCTTC. The chain couples TRBV5-6 to TRBJ1-2; 7 nucleotides line up with TRBD1. Germline V lookup: CDR1 SGHDT, CDR2 YYEEEE. The CDR3 loop spans 15 amino acids. With 5 bases clipped from V and 0 bases from J, the junction kept 7 bases outside the gene matches.

This clone was counted a single time. This chain connects TRBV4-3 to TRBJ1-2; D is unclear. The CDR3 totals 15 residues. Trimming cost V 3 bases and J 2 bases, with 13 bases left between them. Germline CDR1 LGHNA, CDR2 YSLEER. The CDR3 loop is CASSQSPSGNYGYTF. Here the CDR3 DNA reads TGCGCCAGCAGCCAGAGCCCCAGCGGGAACTATGGCTACACCTTC.

V usage is TRBV10-3 and J usage is TRBJ2-7; D gene uncertain. V was cut by 0 bases and J by 3 bases, with 9 bases left in between. Germline CDR1 reads ENHRY; CDR2 reads SYGVKD. The CDR3 is made up of 14 amino acids. The CDR3 DNA reads TGTGCCATCAGTGAGTCGGCACGGAGCTACGAGCAGTACTTC. Protein sequence: CAISESARSYEQYF.

Worth noting for this clone: Different DNA sequences within this sample yield the same CDR3. This chain connects TRBV18 to TRBJ2-7; no reliable D call. Trimming shortened V by 3 bases and J by 3 bases, and 9 bases separated the two germline ends. CDR3 size: 13 residues. The germline gives CDR1 KGHSH, CDR2 LQKENI. This chain's CDR3 is CASSPWQNYEQYF. Here the CDR3 DNA reads TGTGCCAGCTCACCGTGGCAGAACTACGAGCAGTACTTC.

The V and J genes are TRBV12-3 or TRBV12-4 and TRBJ2-2; tentative D call: TRBD1 (6 bases). This CDR3 is 13 amino acids long. The V end lost 3 bases, the J end lost 7 bases, and 9 bases lay between the germline ends. The CDR3 protein is CASSLQGIGELFF. In nucleotides, the CDR3 is TGTGCCAGCAGTTTGCAGGGGATCGGGGAGCTGTTTTTT.

In its sample, this clone was seen once. The chain links TRBV7-8 to TRBJ1-6; no clear D gene. Trimming removed 2 bases at V and 0 bases at J, with 11 bases between. Germline V CDR1 and CDR2: SGHVS, FQNEAQ. This CDR3 has 17 residues. CDR3 bases: TGTGCCAGCAGCTTACAGTACGTGAGCTCCTATAATTCACCCCTCCACTTT. This sequence encodes CASSLQYVSSYNSPLHF.

This sequence joins TRBV28 and TRBJ1-1; weak D call: TRBD1 (5 bases). Trimming stripped 7 bases from V and 9 bases from J, with 24 bases between. The CDR3 is 15 residues long. Germline V gene data show CDR1 as MDHEN and CDR2 as SYDVKM. The CDR3 protein is CASTIVPVGGEKAFF. CDR3 sequence (DNA): TGTGCCAGCACAATCGTGCCGGTTGGGGGGGAAAAAGCTTTCTTT.

The genes are TRBV2 and TRBJ2-1; 8 bases are shared with TRBD2. The CDR3 has 16 residues. Germline V gene lookup returns CDR1 SNHLY and CDR2 FYNNEI. J lost 8 bases, V lost 6 bases, and 15 bases had no gene match. CDR3 DNA: TGTGCCAGCAGAACCACAGGGCAGGGACTAGTGGATGAGCAGTTCTTC. The encoded protein is CASRTTGQGLVDEQFF.

This clone turned up a few times. The genes are TRBV20-1 and TRBJ2-1; D remains unclear. The germline V gene has CDR1 DFQATT and CDR2 SNEGSKA (reference sequence). With 3 bases removed from V and 5 bases from J, the gap between germline ends came to 17 bases. This CDR3 is built from 15 residues. CDR3 amino acids: CSASRSGSLDNEQFF. For the CDR3, the DNA is TGCAGTGCTAGTCGGTCGGGCTCCTTGGACAATGAGCAGTTCTTC.

This clone has just one count. This chain joins TRBV30 and TRBJ1-1; D is undetermined. The CDR3 totals 13 residues. The V gene lost 0 bases and the J gene lost 1 base, with 6 bases spanning the gap. CDR1 is GTSNPN, CDR2 SVGIG, per germline (reference sequence). DNA for the CDR3: TGTGCCTGGAGTGTGGACCAGAACACTGAAGCTTTCTTT. Its protein is CAWSVDQNTEAFF.

The CDR3 is CSVGTLAGLEETQYF. The CDR3 DNA sequence: TGCAGCGTTGGCACTCTAGCGGGCCTGGAGGAGACCCAGTACTTC. The genes are TRBV29-1 and TRBJ2-5; 8 bases align to TRBD2. V trimming: 4 bases; J trimming: 5 bases; junction bases outside the gene matches: 12. The CDR3 runs 15 residues. Germline lookup yields CDR1 SQVTM and CDR2 ANQGSEA.

The chain joins TRBV9 to TRBJ2-5, with 7 bases matching TRBD1. After removal of 1 base from V and 2 bases from J, the junction contained 2 bases not matched to a gene. CDR3 length: 14 residues. Looked up from germline, CDR1 is SGDLS and CDR2 is YYNGEE. Here the CDR3 reads CASSVSTGQETQYF. As DNA, the CDR3 is TGTGCCAGCAGCGTATCGACAGGGCAAGAGACCCAGTACTTC.